Listed here are 21 T cell receptor beta chains from one sample, sequenced in a study of blood T cell repertoires in COVID-19. The protocol was immunoSEQ multiplex PCR, while the TCRdb copy is restricted to in-frame clones and leaves out a portion. This sample carries about 50,000 clones, about 83% of them seen once, and the ten largest clones take 2.1%. The sample comprised peripheral blood. Receptors were obtained from a woman in her sixties with acute or convalescent COVID-19.

V and J are TRBV29-1 and TRBJ1-5; D gene unclear. V was shortened by 4 bases and J by 1 base, with 8 bases between the two germline ends. CDR1 is SQVTM and CDR2 is ANQGSEA in the germline V gene. The CDR3 covers 13 residues. This chain's CDR3 is CSVAHGSNQPQHF. The CDR3 bases are TGCAGCGTTGCCCACGGGAGCAATCAGCCCCAGCATTTT.

The chain recombines TRBV9 with TRBJ2-5; 13 bases match TRBD2. The V and J ends lost 3 bases and 0 bases, in that order; junction bases with no gene match: 11. Germline-derived CDR1 and CDR2 are SGDLS and YYNGEE. This CDR3 region has 19 residues. The CDR3 region is CASSGRSGLAGLNQETQYF. The CDR3 bases are TGTGCCAGCAGCGGGCGCTCGGGACTAGCGGGATTGAACCAAGAGACCCAGTACTTC.

The CDR3 DNA is TGTGCCAGCAGCTTGCAAGGGGCGAAAAATCAGCCCCAGCATTTT. Translated: CASSLQGAKNQPQHF. The rearrangement uses TRBV5-4 and TRBJ1-5, with D possibly matching TRBD1 (5 bases). Germline CDR1 and CDR2: SGHNT and YYREEE (reference sequence). V gave up 1 base and J gave up 4 bases, with 12 bases separating them. CDR3 length: 15 residues.

This clone was counted once. This chain links TRBV5-4 with TRBJ1-1; 8 positions agree with TRBD1. The CDR3 runs to 15 residues. Germline values: CDR1 SGHNT, CDR2 YYREEE (reference sequence). Trimming took 4 bases from V and 1 from J; bases not matched to a gene: 6. CDR3 amino acids: CASSRTGTSNTEAFF. CDR3 bases: TGTGCCAGCAGCCGGACAGGGACCTCGAACACTGAAGCTTTCTTT.

The chain links TRBV6-5 to TRBJ2-1; TRBD2 matches at 16 bases. CDR3 length: 14 amino acids. Germline V lookup: CDR1 MNHEY, CDR2 SVGAGI. Unmatched junction bases numbered 2, after V lost 6 bases and J lost 9 bases. The CDR3 is CASRGLAGGSEQFF. The CDR3 nucleotides read TGTGCCAGCAGGGGACTAGCGGGGGGGAGTGAGCAGTTCTTC.

The gene calls are TRBV19 and TRBJ1-5; D not certain. Between the trimmed V and J ends, which lost 1 base and 0 bases, there was a span of 7 bases. The CDR3 extends over 15 amino acids. Per the germline V gene, CDR1 is LNHDA and CDR2 is SQIVND (reference sequence). The CDR3 loop is CASSIVQDSNQPQHF. The CDR3 bases are TGTGCCAGTAGTATAGTCCAGGATAGCAATCAGCCCCAGCATTTT.

The J gene is TRBJ2-7, the V gene TRBV30; D is uncertain. Trimming left V 1 base short and J 5 bases short, with 6 bases between. The CDR3 spans 11 residues. CDR1 is GTSNPN, CDR2 SVGIG, per germline (reference sequence). As DNA, the CDR3 is TGTGCCTGGAGTGCCCTCGACGAGCAGTACTTC. As protein: CAWSALDEQYF.

This chain uses TRBV19 with TRBJ1-2, with a weak D call TRBD1 (6 bases). Germline V lookup: CDR1 LNHDA, CDR2 SQIVND (reference sequence). Trimming left V 11 bases short and J 7 bases short, with 14 bases between. The CDR3 has 11 amino acids. For the CDR3, the DNA is TGTGCCGGCCAGGGGCTTGGTGGCTACACCTTC. Translation gives CAGQGLGGYTF.

The J gene is TRBJ1-5, the V gene TRBV5-1; D is unresolved. Germline CDR1 SGHRS, CDR2 YFSETQ. V lost 5 bases to trimming and J lost 2 bases, with 8 bases between them. The CDR3 contains 13 residues. In DNA, the CDR3 is TGCGCCAGCAGTTTTACGGGCAATCAGCCCCAGCATTTT. As protein: CASSFTGNQPQHF.

V and J are TRBV28 and TRBJ2-3; 9 positions agree with TRBD2. Unmatched junction bases numbered 5, after V lost 3 bases and J lost 1 base. CDR1 is MDHEN, CDR2 SYDVKM, per germline. This CDR3 is 16 amino acids long. CDR3 sequence: CASSFLSGGRTDTQYF. The CDR3 DNA sequence: TGTGCCAGCAGTTTCCTTAGCGGGGGCCGCACAGATACGCAGTATTTT.

The rearrangement joins TRBV7-2 to TRBJ1-1; D gene uncertain. Germline V CDR1 and CDR2: SGHTA, FQGNSA. The CDR3 totals 13 residues. V was cut by 1 base and J by 5 bases, with 8 bases left in between. CDR3 protein: CASSLVEGTEAFF. CDR3 bases: TGTGCCAGCAGCTTAGTAGAGGGAACTGAAGCTTTCTTT.

This chain joins TRBV7-6 and TRBJ1-5, with D unclear. The CDR3 consists of 12 residues. V lost 2 bases and J 7 bases, leaving 6 bases between the germline ends. Germline values: CDR1 SGHVS, CDR2 FNYEAQ. CDR3 protein: CASSLIGQPQHF. CDR3 sequence (DNA): TGTGCCAGCAGCTTAATTGGCCAGCCCCAGCATTTT.

V and J are TRBV29-1 and TRBJ2-7; 8 bases fit TRBD1. The CDR3 is made up of 12 amino acids. The trim removed 4 bases at V and 3 bases at J, leaving 2 bases unmatched. Per germline, CDR1 SQVTM and CDR2 ANQGSEA. CDR3 sequence: CSVGTGSYEQYF. The DNA for the CDR3 is TGCAGCGTTGGGACAGGGAGCTACGAGCAGTACTTC.

This chain connects TRBV5-1 to TRBJ2-7; TRBD1 matches at 7 bases. Trimming took 4 bases from V and 1 from J; bases not matched to a gene: 5. Germline-derived CDR1 and CDR2 are SGHRS and YFSETQ. The CDR3 is made up of 14 amino acids. The CDR3 DNA follows: TGCGCCAGCAGCCGGGACAGTACTTCCTACGAGCAGTACTTC. It codes for CASSRDSTSYEQYF.

In its sample, this clone was seen a few times. The chain links TRBV9 to TRBJ2-2; D is unresolved. The germline V gene has CDR1 SGDLS and CDR2 YYNGEE. The CDR3 runs 14 residues. Trimming took off 4 bases at V and 4 bases at J, with 11 bases between the two ends. The CDR3 sequence is CASSPRQSTGELFF. CDR3 nucleotide sequence: TGTGCCAGCAGCCCCCGCCAGTCCACCGGGGAGCTGTTTTTT.

The chain links TRBV2 to TRBJ1-2; perhaps TRBD1 as D (6 bases). With 5 bases removed from V and 7 bases from J, the gap between germline ends came to 11 bases. The length of the CDR3 is 12 residues. CDR1 and CDR2 (germline): SNHLY, FYNNEI. The CDR3 here is CASSQQGLGYTF. CDR3 DNA: TGTGCCAGCAGTCAACAGGGTCTTGGCTACACCTTC.

The genes are TRBV7-2 and TRBJ2-1; D is perhaps TRBD2 (5 bases). The germline V and J ends were trimmed by 2 bases and 6 bases, with 11 bases remaining between them. The CDR3 consists of 14 residues. Germline V gene sequence: CDR1 SGHTA, CDR2 FQGNSA. The CDR3 coding sequence is TGTGCCAGCAGCTTACCGGGATCGGGCAATGAGCAGTTCTTC. It is translated as CASSLPGSGNEQFF.

The rearrangement links TRBV6-5 to TRBJ1-1, with TRBD1 matching over 8 bases. V lost 4 bases, J lost 3 bases, and 7 bases stayed unmatched. Germline V CDR1 and CDR2: MNHEY, SVGAGI. The CDR3 runs to 15 residues. The CDR3 spells CASSSGGASYTEAFF. CDR3 DNA sequence: TGTGCCAGCAGTTCAGGGGGCGCTTCTTACACTGAAGCTTTCTTT.

Remarks on this clone: Other DNA sequences in the same sample also yield this CDR3. The genes are TRBV6-5 and TRBJ1-1; tentative D call: TRBD1 (6 bases). CDR3 length: 13 residues. Germline V lookup: CDR1 MNHEY, CDR2 SVGAGI. V dropped 6 bases and J dropped 1 base, with 9 bases sitting between them. The CDR3 DNA follows: TGTGCCAGCAGAGGACAGCCGAACACTGAAGCTTTCTTT. Translating it yields CASRGQPNTEAFF.

This rearrangement joins TRBV3-1 (or the pseudogene TRBV3-2) to TRBJ1-5, with D unclear. V lost 3 bases and J 0 bases, leaving 15 bases between the germline ends. Germline V gene sequence: CDR1 LGHDT, CDR2 YNNKEL (reference sequence). The CDR3 spans 17 residues. In DNA form, the CDR3 reads TGTGCCAGCAGCCATCAGCACCCCTACAGTAGCAATCAGCCCCAGCATTTT. The encoded protein is CASSHQHPYSSNQPQHF.

The rearrangement uses TRBV13 and TRBJ2-3, with D unresolved. The CDR3 length is 11 residues. The V gene lost 10 bases and the J gene lost 2 bases, with 7 bases spanning the gap. Germline values: CDR1 PRHDT, CDR2 FYEKMQ (reference sequence). The CDR3 DNA sequence: TGTGCCACTACCTACACAGATACGCAGTATTTT. This gives the protein CATTYTDTQYF.